Presented here are 29 T cell receptor beta chains from one specimen sequenced in a study of beta chain features in type 1 diabetes. General study findings and limits: Moderate but significant shortening of TCRB CDR3s was recorded in all four CD4+ subsets from Type 1 diabetes patients.

What these receptors recognize is not known. The investigators reverse transcribed all of the isolated RNA, so they sequenced expressed TCRB transcripts. Sequencing was performed with immunoSEQ multiplex PCR; in TCRdb, only in-frame clones are kept and a portion is missing. The sample gives tens of thousands of clones, around 49% of which show up once; 0.55% to 0.8% is in the top ten. Sequenced: central memory CD4+ T cells from blood. These receptor sequences come from a young man with type 1 diabetes.

Only a few counts were recorded for this clone. The chain has TRBV6-1 and TRBJ2-7, with TRBD2 matching over 7 bases. Germline V gives CDR1 MNHNS, CDR2 SASEGT. J gave up 0 bases and V 6 bases, and 5 bases lay outside the gene matches. There are 14 residues in the CDR3. The CDR3: CASRTGGSSYEQYF. For the CDR3, the DNA is TGTGCCAGCAGGACCGGGGGGAGCTCCTACGAGCAGTACTTC.

This rearrangement joins TRBV30 to TRBJ2-5; 9 bases agree with TRBD1. The DNA end favors TRBJ2-7, so the J call may be wrong. There are 13 residues in the CDR3. Germline CDR1 is GTSNPN and CDR2 is SVGIG (reference sequence). The CDR3: CAWSRDRENEQYF. CDR3 nucleotide sequence: TGTGCCTGGAGCCGGGACAGGGAAAACGAGCAGTACTTC.

Here the CDR3 reads CASRGQGYIQYF. The CDR3 DNA is TGTGCCAGCAGGGGACAGGGGTACATTCAGTACTTC. V and J are TRBV11-2 and TRBJ2-4; 10 positions match TRBD1. The CDR3 is made up of 12 amino acids. The trim removed 6 bases at V and 8 bases at J, leaving 1 base unmatched. Germline V gene data show CDR1 as SGHAT and CDR2 as FQNNGV.

The chain recombines TRBV2 with TRBJ2-3, with D perhaps TRBD2 (7 bases). From germline, CDR1 is SNHLY and CDR2 FYNNEI. This CDR3 has 15 residues. Trimming stripped 7 bases from V and 6 bases from J, with 20 bases between. The CDR3 reads CASTEGGLEGDTQYF. For the CDR3, the DNA is TGTGCCAGCACCGAGGGGGGGCTAGAAGGGGATACGCAGTATTTT.

This chain connects TRBV6-5 to TRBJ1-2, with D unresolved. V gave up 1 base and J gave up 2 bases, with 8 bases separating them. The CDR3 runs 14 residues. Germline CDR1 and CDR2: MNHEY and SVGAGI. The CDR3 loop reads CASSYFGKNYGYTF. In DNA, the CDR3 is TGTGCCAGCAGTTACTTCGGGAAGAACTATGGCTACACCTTC.

This clone has just a few counts. This sequence joins TRBV30 and TRBJ1-1, with D hard to call. The CDR3 contains 14 residues. V gave up 0 bases and J gave up 5 bases, with 13 bases separating them. Germline V gives CDR1 GTSNPN, CDR2 SVGIG (reference sequence). CDR3 protein: CAWSVWTGGTEAFF. The CDR3 bases are TGTGCCTGGAGTGTGTGGACGGGAGGGACTGAAGCTTTCTTT.

This clone has more than one count but fewer than ten. The V gene is TRBV27, the J gene TRBJ2-5; D gene ambiguous. The better agreement between TRBJ2-7 and the DNA end casts doubt on the J call. The CDR3 extends over 14 amino acids. CDR1 is MNHEY, CDR2 SMNVEV, per germline (reference sequence). For the CDR3, the DNA is TGTGCCAGCAGTTTATTCGGCAGCGCCTACGAGCAGTACTTC. Encoded protein: CASSLFGSAYEQYF.

This clone was observed a handful of times. V usage is TRBV5-6 and J usage is TRBJ2-5; 7 bases fit TRBD2. Germline lookup yields CDR1 SGHDT and CDR2 YYEEEE. This CDR3 is 17 amino acids long. V shed 4 bases, J shed 5 bases, and the junction held 17 bases outside the gene matches. The CDR3 reads CASSAIKSGRAGETQYF. In DNA, the CDR3 is TGTGCCAGCAGCGCAATCAAGAGTGGGAGGGCCGGTGAGACCCAGTACTTC.

The chain joins TRBV30 to TRBJ2-4; 7 bases are shared with TRBD1. Germline-derived CDR1 and CDR2 are GTSNPN and SVGIG (reference sequence). CDR3 length: 11 amino acids. V shed 3 bases, J shed 11 bases, and the junction held 4 bases outside the gene matches. CDR3 protein: CAWRGTGVQYF. CDR3 nucleotides: TGTGCCTGGAGGGGTACAGGGGTTCAGTACTTC.

CDR3 protein: CASSPQTTPGPQHF. CDR3 coding DNA: TGTGCCAGCTCACCACAAACAACTCCGGGGCCCCAGCATTTT. The chain employs TRBV18 and TRBJ1-5; unclear D gene. V was clipped by 1 base and J by 9 bases, with 13 bases between them. Germline V gene sequence: CDR1 KGHSH, CDR2 LQKENI. This CDR3 spans 14 amino acids.

There are a few counts of this clone. The rearrangement links TRBV5-6 to TRBJ2-5; D may be TRBD1 (6 bases). The V gene lost 0 bases and the J gene lost 4 bases, with 13 bases spanning the gap. The CDR3 extends over 15 amino acids. CDR1 is SGHDT and CDR2 is YYEEEE in the germline V gene. The CDR3 here is CASSLAGTYRETQYF. The CDR3 DNA is TGTGCCAGCAGCTTGGCCGGGACATACCGAGAGACCCAGTACTTC. Filled out from reference TRBV5-6 and TRBJ2-5, the complete variable domain reads DAGVTQSPTHLIKTRGQQVTLRCSPKSGHDTVSWYQQALGQGPQFIFQYYEEEERQRGNFPDRFSGHQFPNYSSELNVNALLLGDSALYLCASSLAGTYRETQYFGPGTRLLVL.

This clone was observed a few times. V gene TRBV9 combines with J gene TRBJ1-1; 8 nucleotides line up with TRBD1. V lost 1 base and J lost 4; bases outside the gene matches: 6. CDR3 length: 15 residues. Germline loops: CDR1 SGDLS, CDR2 YYNGEE. CDR3 amino acids: CASSVSDRAGTEAFF. The CDR3, as DNA: TGTGCCAGCAGCGTATCGGACAGGGCTGGCACTGAAGCTTTCTTT.

The rearrangement uses TRBV5-6 and TRBJ1-1; no clear D gene. Germline loops: CDR1 SGHDT, CDR2 YYEEEE. The CDR3 contains 12 residues. The germline V and J ends were trimmed by 1 base and 7 bases, with 8 bases remaining between them. CDR3: CASSLNSREAFF. The CDR3 nucleotides read TGTGCCAGCAGCTTGAACAGCCGTGAAGCTTTCTTT.

This clone was seen a few times. The gene calls are TRBV5-1 and TRBJ2-2; D remains unclear. The CDR3 length is 14 residues. Germline V gene lookup returns CDR1 SGHRS and CDR2 YFSETQ. Trimming took 1 base from V and 2 from J, leaving 6 bases between them. This CDR3 is CASSLMANTGELFF. In DNA form, the CDR3 reads TGCGCCAGCAGCTTGATGGCTAACACCGGGGAGCTGTTTTTT.

V gene TRBV4-2 combines with J gene TRBJ2-5; 9 nucleotides line up with TRBD1. CDR3 length: 14 amino acids. The V gene's germline CDR1 is LGHNA and CDR2 YNFKEQ. V lost 3 bases to trimming and J lost 4 bases; unmatched junction nucleotides: 3. CDR3: CASSQTGGSETQYF. The CDR3 nucleotides read TGTGCCAGCAGCCAGACAGGGGGATCAGAGACCCAGTACTTC.

The V call is TRBV2, the J call TRBJ1-2; no clear D gene. The CDR3 covers 12 residues. The germline gives CDR1 SNHLY, CDR2 FYNNEI. V was pared by 7 bases and J by 10 bases, with 16 bases between. CDR3 DNA sequence: TGTGCCAGCATGGTCGGAGCCGAAGCCTACACCTTC. This sequence encodes CASMVGAEAYTF.

The chain has TRBV3-1 (or the pseudogene TRBV3-2) and TRBJ1-2; D is unresolved. This CDR3 comprises 8 residues. V was cut by 11 bases and J by 7 bases, with 5 bases left in between. CDR1 and CDR2 (germline): LGHDT, YNNKEL (reference sequence). The CDR3, as DNA: TGTGCCCCTCTTGGCTACACCTTC. It codes for CAPLGYTF.

The J gene is TRBJ2-1, the V gene TRBV13, with 10 bases matching TRBD2. The CDR3 spans 14 residues. From germline, CDR1 is PRHDT and CDR2 FYEKMQ (reference sequence). J was trimmed by 6 bases and V by 5 bases; bases with no gene match: 4. In DNA, the CDR3 is TGTGCCAGCAGCCCGCCTAGCGGGAGCAATGAGCAGTTCTTC. Translating it yields CASSPPSGSNEQFF.

This sequence joins TRBV5-4 and TRBJ1-2; no firm D call. This CDR3 has 14 residues. V was cut by 4 bases and J by 5 bases, with 15 bases left in between. Germline V gene sequence: CDR1 SGHNT, CDR2 YYREEE (reference sequence). Here the CDR3 reads CASSANSGWYGYTF. CDR3 DNA sequence: TGTGCCAGCAGCGCGAACAGCGGCTGGTATGGCTACACCTTC.

The chain has TRBV23-1 and TRBJ2-1, with no clear D. Being an ORF, TRBV23-1 has a function that is uncertain. The CDR3 spans 16 residues. Trimming cost V 0 bases and J 0 bases, with 9 bases left between them. Written as DNA, the CDR3 is TGCGCCAGCAGTCAATCCCTTATGAGCTCCTACAATGAGCAGTTCTTC. Translation: CASSQSLMSSYNEQFF.

The chain has TRBV25-1 and TRBJ2-7, with TRBD1 identical over 7 bases. The CDR3 is 15 residues long. Germline CDR1 MGHDK, CDR2 SYGVNS. V lost 4 bases, J lost 6 bases, and 12 bases stayed unmatched. CDR3 nucleotides: TGTGCCAGCAGTGGGGCCGACAGGGTATCATGCGAGCAGTACTTC. Translation gives CASSGADRVSCEQYF.

A few counts support this clone. The J gene is TRBJ2-5, the V gene TRBV5-1; 9 positions match TRBD1. Germline V gene data show CDR1 as SGHRS and CDR2 as YFSETQ. The CDR3 totals 15 residues. J was trimmed by 4 bases and V by 0 bases; bases with no gene match: 4. The CDR3 here is CASSLVWGQGETQYF. In DNA form, the CDR3 reads TGCGCCAGCAGCTTGGTTTGGGGACAGGGAGAGACCCAGTACTTC. The full variable domain, completed using reference TRBV5-1 and TRBJ2-5, is KAGVTQTPRYLIKTRGQQVTLSCSPISGHRSVSWYQQTPGQGLQFLFEYFSETQRNKGNFPGRFSGRQFSNSRSEMNVSTLELGDSALYLCASSLVWGQGETQYFGPGTRLLVL.

The chain uses TRBV5-1 and TRBJ1-6; D is perhaps TRBD1 (5 bases). The length of the CDR3 is 15 residues. Trimming left V 2 bases short and J 6 bases short, with 12 bases between. From germline, CDR1 is SGHRS and CDR2 YFSETQ. The CDR3 nucleotides are TGCGCCAGCAGCTTATTGGGGGAGGCTAATTCACCCCTCCACTTT. Translation gives CASSLLGEANSPLHF.

This rearrangement joins TRBV19 to TRBJ1-5, with D perhaps matching TRBD1 (5 bases). Between the trimmed V and J ends, which lost 3 bases and 5 bases, there was a span of 11 bases. Per the germline V gene, CDR1 is LNHDA and CDR2 is SQIVND (reference sequence). The CDR3 has 14 amino acids. The CDR3 DNA follows: TGTGCCAGTAGTATTATGGGGGGGGATCAGCCCCAGCATTTT. Its translation: CASSIMGGDQPQHF.

The chain employs TRBV5-6 and TRBJ2-2; D uncertain. The V gene's germline CDR1 is SGHDT and CDR2 YYEEEE. V lost 0 bases, J lost 5 bases, and 11 bases lay in between. This CDR3 has 15 residues. The CDR3 region is CASSLDYSLTGELFF. CDR3 sequence (DNA): TGTGCCAGCAGCTTGGATTACAGTTTGACCGGGGAGCTGTTTTTT. Full variable domain (rest looked up from reference TRBV5-6 and TRBJ2-2): DAGVTQSPTHLIKTRGQQVTLRCSPKSGHDTVSWYQQALGQGPQFIFQYYEEEERQRGNFPDRFSGHQFPNYSSELNVNALLLGDSALYLCASSLDYSLTGELFFGEGSRLTVL.

This clone was seen only a few times. This chain joins TRBV13 and TRBJ2-3, with 9 bases aligning to TRBD2. This CDR3 has 17 amino acids. CDR1 is PRHDT and CDR2 is FYEKMQ in the germline V gene (reference sequence). Unmatched junction bases numbered 13, after V lost 4 bases and J lost 5 bases. CDR3 DNA sequence: TGTGCCAGCAGCTGGCGTATCCAGCGGGGGGTGGTAGATACGCAGTATTTT. Residues: CASSWRIQRGVVDTQYF.

This clone was detected a few times. This rearrangement joins TRBV7-2 to TRBJ1-6; tentatively, D is TRBD1 (6 bases). V shed 6 bases and J shed 8 bases, with 14 bases lying between them. The V gene's germline CDR1 is SGHTA and CDR2 FQGNSA. This CDR3 comprises 14 residues. CDR3 in DNA: TGTGCCAGCAGACCACGGACAGCTTATTCACCCCTCCACTTT. It translates to CASRPRTAYSPLHF.

This chain uses TRBV5-4 with TRBJ1-2; D gene unclear. The V end lost 4 bases, the J end lost 3 bases, and 13 bases lay between the germline ends. CDR1 is SGHNT, CDR2 YYREEE, per germline (reference sequence). The CDR3 spans 14 residues. This CDR3 is CASSPEPADYGYTF. In DNA form, the CDR3 reads TGTGCCAGCAGCCCGGAGCCGGCGGACTATGGCTACACCTTC. Drawing the rest from reference TRBV5-4 and TRBJ1-2, the complete variable domain is ETGVTQSPTHLIKTRGQQVTLRCSSQSGHNTVSWYQQALGQGPQFIFQYYREEENGRGNFPPRFSGLQFPNYSSELNVNALELDDSALYLCASSPEPADYGYTFGSGTRLTVV.

This clone was counted once. Other DNA variants within this sample encode the same CDR3. The gene calls are TRBV4-1 and TRBJ2-5, with D tentatively TRBD2 (6 bases). The CDR3 extends over 13 amino acids. Trimming left V 1 base short and J 4 bases short, with 7 bases between. The germline V gene encodes CDR1 MGHRA and CDR2 YSYEKL. CDR3 sequence: CASSQVRGETQYF. DNA for the CDR3: TGCGCCAGCAGCCAAGTGCGGGGAGAGACCCAGTACTTC.